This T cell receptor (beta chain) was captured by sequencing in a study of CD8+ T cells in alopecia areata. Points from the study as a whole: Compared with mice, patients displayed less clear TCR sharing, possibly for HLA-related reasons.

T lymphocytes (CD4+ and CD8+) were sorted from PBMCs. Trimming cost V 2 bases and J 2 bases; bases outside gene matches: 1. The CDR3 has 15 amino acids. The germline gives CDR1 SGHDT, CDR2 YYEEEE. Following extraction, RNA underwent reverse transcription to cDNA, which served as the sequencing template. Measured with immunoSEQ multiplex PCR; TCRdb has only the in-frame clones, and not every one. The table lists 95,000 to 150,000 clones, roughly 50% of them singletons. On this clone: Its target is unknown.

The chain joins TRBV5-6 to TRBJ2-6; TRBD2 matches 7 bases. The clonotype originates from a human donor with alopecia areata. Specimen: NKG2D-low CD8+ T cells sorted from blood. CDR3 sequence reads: CASSFGGTGANVLTF. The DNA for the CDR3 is TGTGCCAGCAGCTTCGGGGGGACTGGGGCCAACGTCCTGACTTTC.